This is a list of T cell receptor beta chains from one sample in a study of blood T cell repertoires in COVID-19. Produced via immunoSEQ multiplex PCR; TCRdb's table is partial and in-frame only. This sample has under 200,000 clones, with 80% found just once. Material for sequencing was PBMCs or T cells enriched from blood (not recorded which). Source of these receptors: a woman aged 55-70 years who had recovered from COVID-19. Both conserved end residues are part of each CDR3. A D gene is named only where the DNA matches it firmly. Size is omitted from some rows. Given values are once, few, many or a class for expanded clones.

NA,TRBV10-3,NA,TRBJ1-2,TGTGCCATCAGTGAGCTCGACAGGTCATATGGCTACACCTTC,CAISELDRSYGYTF
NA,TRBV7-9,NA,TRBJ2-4,TGTGCCAGCAGCTCAACTGGACTACTAGCCAAAAACATTCAGTACTTC,CASSSTGLLAKNIQYF
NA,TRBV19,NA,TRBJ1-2,TGTGCCACTTCCCCTCCAGGGTTTGGCTACACCTTC,CATSPPGFGYTF
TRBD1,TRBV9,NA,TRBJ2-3,TGTGCCAGCAGCGTAGGCAGGGGGCCCTCAGATACGCAGTATTTT,CASSVGRGPSDTQYF
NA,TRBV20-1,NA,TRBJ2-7,TGCAGTGGGGGGGGGCGCTACGAGCAGTACTTC,CSGGGRYEQYF
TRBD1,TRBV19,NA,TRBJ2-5,TGTGCCAGTAGTATTTGGGCAGGGGGAAGCGGGACCCAGTACTTC,CASSIWAGGSGTQYF
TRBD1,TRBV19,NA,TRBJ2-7,TGTGCCAGTAGTATAGAGTTTCCTGGACAGGGGAGGTACGAGCAGTACTTC,CASSIEFPGQGRYEQYF
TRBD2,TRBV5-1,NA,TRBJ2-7,TGCGCCAGCAGCTTCCGCGGGGGGGACTACGAGCAGTACTTC,CASSFRGGDYEQYF
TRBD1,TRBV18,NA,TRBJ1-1,TGTGCCAGCTCACTCACAGGGGACACTGAAGCTTTCTTT,CASSLTGDTEAFF
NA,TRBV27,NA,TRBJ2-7,TGTGCCAGCAGTTTGGGCAGGACCTACGAGCAGTACTTC,CASSLGRTYEQYF
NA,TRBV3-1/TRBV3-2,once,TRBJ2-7,TGTGCCAGCAGCCGTGGTGCCAGTTACTACGAGCAGTACTTC,CASSRGASYYEQYF
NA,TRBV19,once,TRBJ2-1,TGTGCCAGTAGGCCCGTGGGACAGGGGGCTCTGGCTAGCGGGGGGGCCGGGCAGTTCTTC,CASRPVGQGALASGGAGQFF
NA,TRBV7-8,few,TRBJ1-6,TGTGCCAGCAGCTTAAATGGGGCTAGGTATAATTCACCCCTCCACTTT,CASSLNGARYNSPLHF
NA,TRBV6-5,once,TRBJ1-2,TGTGCCAGCAGCAAGCAGGGAGGAGTCAATGGCTACACCTTC,CASSKQGGVNGYTF
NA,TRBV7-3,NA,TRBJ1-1,TGTGCCAGCAGCTATACTACAGGGAGGGGGAACACTGAAGCTTTCTTT,CASSYTTGRGNTEAFF
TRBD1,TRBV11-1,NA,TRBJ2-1,TGTGCCAGCAGCAGGGGACAGGGTACCTACAATGAGCAGTTCTTC,CASSRGQGTYNEQFF
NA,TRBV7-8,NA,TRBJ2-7,TGTGCCAGCAGAGACAGGTCCTACGAGCAGTACTTC,CASRDRSYEQYF
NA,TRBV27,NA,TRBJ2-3,TGTGCCAGCAGTTCCCTCTTCACAGATACGCAGTATTTT,CASSSLFTDTQYF
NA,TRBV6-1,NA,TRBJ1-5,TGTGCCAGCAGTGAAAGGGGCACGGCCCGTCAGGCCCAGCATTTT,CASSERGTARQAQHF
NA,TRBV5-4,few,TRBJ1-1,TGTGCCAGCAGCTTGGTGGGGGCTAGCACTGAAGCTTTCTTT,CASSLVGASTEAFF
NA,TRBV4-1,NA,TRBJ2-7,TGCGCCAGCAGCCCGGACAGCAGATACGAGCAGTACTTC,CASSPDSRYEQYF
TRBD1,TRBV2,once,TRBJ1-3,TGTGCCGGTCATAGACAGGGGGATAGGAACACCATATATTTT,CAGHRQGDRNTIYF
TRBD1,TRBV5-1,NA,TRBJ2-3,TGCGCCAGCAGTTGGGACAGGGCGAGGGATACGCAGTATTTT,CASSWDRARDTQYF
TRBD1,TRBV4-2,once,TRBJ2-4,TGTGCCAGCAGCCAAGATATGACAGGGCTAAACATTCAGTACTTC,CASSQDMTGLNIQYF
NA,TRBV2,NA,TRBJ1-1,TGTGCCAGCAGGCAGGCCTCGATGGACACTGAAGCTTTCTTT,CASRQASMDTEAFF
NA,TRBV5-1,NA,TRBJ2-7,TGCGCCAGCAGCTTGAACTATCGGTCGCCTGAGCAGTACTTC,CASSLNYRSPEQYF
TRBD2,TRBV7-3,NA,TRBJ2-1,TGTGCCAGCTGTATCGGCGGGGGGGCCTACAATGAGCAGTTCTTC,CASCIGGGAYNEQFF
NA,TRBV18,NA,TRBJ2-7,TGTGCCAGCTCACCACCTTCAGAGCAGGCCTACGAGCAGTACTTC,CASSPPSEQAYEQYF
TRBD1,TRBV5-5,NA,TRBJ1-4,TGTGCCAGCAGCTTGAGACAGGGTGACAGTGGAGATGAAAAACTGTTTTTT,CASSLRQGDSGDEKLFF
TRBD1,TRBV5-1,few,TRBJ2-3,TGCGCCAGCAGCCCCCGGACAGGGACAGATACGCAGTATTTT,CASSPRTGTDTQYF
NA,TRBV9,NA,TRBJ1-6,TGTGCCAGCAGCGTAGGCACAGCTAATTCACCCCTCCACTTT,CASSVGTANSPLHF
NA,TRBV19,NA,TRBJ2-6,TGTGCCAGTAGTAGGGCCAAATCTGGGGCCAACGTCCTGACTTTC,CASSRAKSGANVLTF
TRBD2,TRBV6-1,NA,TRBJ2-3,TGTGCCAGCAGTGGACTAGCGGGGGGGCCAGATACGCAGTATTTT,CASSGLAGGPDTQYF
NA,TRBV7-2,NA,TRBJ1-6,TGTGCCAGCAGCCCCGTCCCCTATAATTCACCCCTCCACTTT,CASSPVPYNSPLHF
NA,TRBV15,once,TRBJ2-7,TGTGCCACCAGCAGGACAGGTACCTCCTACGAGCAGTACTTC,CATSRTGTSYEQYF